This T cell receptor (beta chain) appears in the sequencing data of a study of blood T cell repertoires in COVID-19. At the level of the study: Researchers got acute and convalescent COVID-19 samples from the United States, Italy and Spain. The analysed material was cDNA or gDNA that came from T cells, B-cell-depleted T cells, or PBMCs.

This clone occurred a few times. Original data processing: Scientists estimated how many nucleated cells there were by amplifying reference gene primers. Only in-frame clones appear in the TCRdb table, and some are missing; sequencing was by immunoSEQ multiplex PCR. D and trimming come from the DNA, and the V and J calls and clone size come from that table. The sample contains about 410,000 clones, just over 85% of which appear only once. The CDR3 totals 13 residues. V lost 6 bases, J lost 1 base, and 9 bases lay in between. Germline CDR1 KGHSH, CDR2 LQKENI. The chain is built from TRBV18 and TRBJ1-1; D call uncertain. Material for sequencing was peripheral blood. The TCR originated in a woman in her 30s with active or convalescent COVID-19. The chain's CDR3 is CASSPQKNTEAFF. In nucleotides, the CDR3 is TGTGCCAGCTCGCCCCAGAAGAACACTGAAGCTTTCTTT.